A selection of T cell receptor beta chains follows, all from one sample in a study of OX40 agonist ivuxolimab in advanced cancers. Assay used: immunoSEQ multiplex PCR; TCRdb lists only in-frame clones, some missing. The sample includes about 35,000 clones, 84% seen only once; the top ten take 1.8%. The source was CD4+ or CD8+ T cells sorted from blood, collected in a trial of the OX40 agonist ivuxolimab. The receptors come from an adult with an advanced solid tumor such as melanoma, head and neck, liver or kidney cancer. Each CDR3 is given with its conserved first and last residue. The D gene is left open where the match is weak. Clone sizes are given selectively: once, few, many, or a class where the clone is expanded.

v_call: TRBV5-6; j_call: TRBJ2-5; d_call: TRBD1; clone_size: -; cdr3_nt: TGTGCCAGCAGCACCTCGGGACAGGGGTTTGAGACCCAGTACTTC; cdr3_aa: CASSTSGQGFETQYF
v_call: TRBV9; j_call: TRBJ2-7; d_call: TRBD2; clone_size: once; cdr3_nt: TGTGCCAGCAGCTCAGTAGCGGGGAGGACCGACGAGCAGTACTTC; cdr3_aa: CASSSVAGRTDEQYF
v_call: TRBV9; j_call: TRBJ2-2; d_call: -; clone_size: -; cdr3_nt: TGTGCCAGCAGCCGGCCAGAAAGGACCGGGGAGCTGTTTTTT; cdr3_aa: CASSRPERTGELFF
v_call: TRBV5-4; j_call: TRBJ2-7; d_call: -; clone_size: -; cdr3_nt: TGTGCCAGCAGCTTAACAGGCGCCTACGAGCAGTACTTC; cdr3_aa: CASSLTGAYEQYF
v_call: TRBV5-4; j_call: TRBJ2-7; d_call: -; clone_size: -; cdr3_nt: TGTGCCAGCAGCCCCGGGACCTATTCCTACGAGCAGTACTTC; cdr3_aa: CASSPGTYSYEQYF
v_call: TRBV5-1; j_call: TRBJ2-5; d_call: -; clone_size: once; cdr3_nt: TGCGCCAGCAGCTTGGCCTCACAAGAGACCCAGTACTTC; cdr3_aa: CASSLASQETQYF
v_call: TRBV6-1; j_call: TRBJ2-3; d_call: TRBD1; clone_size: -; cdr3_nt: TGTGCCAGCAGTGAAAACAGGGGTGGGGCAGATACGCAGTATTTT; cdr3_aa: CASSENRGGADTQYF
v_call: TRBV28; j_call: TRBJ2-1; d_call: -; clone_size: -; cdr3_nt: TGTGCCAGCACCCCTCCGGGGGCCTTCTACAATGAGCAGTTCTTC; cdr3_aa: CASTPPGAFYNEQFF
v_call: TRBV18; j_call: TRBJ1-1; d_call: -; clone_size: -; cdr3_nt: TGTGCCAGCTCACTTAACCATTGGGAGAACACTGAAGCTTTCTTT; cdr3_aa: CASSLNHWENTEAFF
v_call: TRBV5-6; j_call: TRBJ2-5; d_call: -; clone_size: -; cdr3_nt: TGTGCCAGCAGCTTATACTCTACCGGGACCTACCAAGAGACCCAGTACTTC; cdr3_aa: CASSLYSTGTYQETQYF
v_call: TRBV4-2; j_call: TRBJ2-6; d_call: -; clone_size: -; cdr3_nt: TGTGCCAGCAGCCGGACTCACGGGTCTTCTGGGGCCAACGTCCTGACTTTC; cdr3_aa: CASSRTHGSSGANVLTF
v_call: TRBV5-1; j_call: TRBJ1-1; d_call: TRBD1; clone_size: -; cdr3_nt: TGCGCCAGCAGCTCAGGAACAGGGGCCCCGAGGAACACTGAAGCTTTCTTT; cdr3_aa: CASSSGTGAPRNTEAFF
v_call: TRBV5-8; j_call: TRBJ2-7; d_call: -; clone_size: -; cdr3_nt: TGTGCCAGCAGCTCCTGGACAGTGGCGGACGAGCAGTACTTC; cdr3_aa: CASSSWTVADEQYF
v_call: TRBV18; j_call: TRBJ2-1; d_call: -; clone_size: -; cdr3_nt: TGTGCCAGCTCATTTCGGACCAACTACAATGAGCAGTTCTTC; cdr3_aa: CASSFRTNYNEQFF
v_call: TRBV28; j_call: TRBJ2-7; d_call: TRBD2; clone_size: -; cdr3_nt: TGTGCCAGCCGTCGGGTAGCGGGAGGGCCCGAGCAGTACTTC; cdr3_aa: CASRRVAGGPEQYF
v_call: TRBV5-5; j_call: TRBJ2-3; d_call: -; clone_size: -; cdr3_nt: TGTGCCAGCAGCTTGAATTCAGATACGCAGTATTTT; cdr3_aa: CASSLNSDTQYF
v_call: TRBV19; j_call: TRBJ1-3; d_call: -; clone_size: -; cdr3_nt: TGTGCCAGTAGCCCCGACGCCATTACTTACTCTGGAAACACCATATATTTT; cdr3_aa: CASSPDAITYSGNTIYF
v_call: TRBV30; j_call: TRBJ1-6; d_call: -; clone_size: -; cdr3_nt: TGTGCCTGGAGTGCCGAGATTGGGGGTTTCGCACCCCTCCACTTT; cdr3_aa: CAWSAEIGGFAPLHF
v_call: TRBV6-1; j_call: TRBJ2-1; d_call: -; clone_size: -; cdr3_nt: TGTGCCAGCAGTGAAATTGGGCCTACTGGTGGGAATGAGCAGTTCTTC; cdr3_aa: CASSEIGPTGGNEQFF
v_call: TRBV5-1; j_call: TRBJ2-3; d_call: -; clone_size: -; cdr3_nt: TGCGCCAGCAGCTTGGGTGGGGTTATCACAGATACGCAGTATTTT; cdr3_aa: CASSLGGVITDTQYF
v_call: TRBV5-1; j_call: TRBJ2-3; d_call: -; clone_size: -; cdr3_nt: TGCGCCAGCAGCCCGGGGGCGGGGAGCACAGATACGCAGTATTTT; cdr3_aa: CASSPGAGSTDTQYF